The next 10 T cell receptor beta chains were all read from a single sample in a study of post-analysis software for immune sequencing data. General study findings and limits: Compared with controls, patients had more of five TRBV segments, including TRBV5-6, TRBV5-1 and TRBV20-1.

Their antigens are not known. cDNA libraries of TCR beta carried unique molecular identifiers. TCRdb re-called the PCR reads through MiXCR, storing one row per CDR3 protein. Among hundreds of thousands of distinct CDR3 sequences listed, around 40% were seen once. Sequenced material: blood. These receptors were obtained from a girl aged 5-17 years with multiple sclerosis.

This clonotype was found once. The gene calls are TRBV29-1 and TRBJ1-1; D unresolved. In germline, CDR1 is SQVTM, CDR2 ANQGSEA. The CDR3 extends over 12 amino acids. The ends were cut back, 8 bases at V and 5 bases at J, with 15 bases in the middle. For the CDR3, the DNA is TGCAGCCCGAGTGGTGGATCGACTGAAGCTTTCTTT. It specifies CSPSGGSTEAFF.

This clonotype was counted between two and nine times. The chain couples TRBV20-1 to TRBJ2-7; possible D gene TRBD1, 5 bases. Germline loops: CDR1 DFQATT, CDR2 SNEGSKA (reference sequence). The length of the CDR3 is 13 residues. V lost 3 bases to trimming and J lost 6 bases, with 15 bases between them. The CDR3 spells CSARGGVGLEQYF. DNA for the CDR3: TGCAGTGCTAGGGGCGGCGTGGGGCTCGAGCAGTACTTC.

This clonotype turned up a few times. This rearrangement joins TRBV7-2 to TRBJ1-4, with D possibly matching TRBD1 (5 bases). The CDR3 runs 13 residues. Germline CDR1 and CDR2: SGHTA and FQGNSA. V was trimmed by 2 bases and J by 5 bases, leaving 6 bases between them. The CDR3 sequence is CASSLRQNEKLFF. DNA of the CDR3: TGTGCCAGCAGCTTACGACAGAATGAAAAACTGTTTTTT.

The CDR3 reads CSARPSGTGVNEQYF. In DNA form, the CDR3 reads TGCAGTGCTAGGCCCAGCGGGACAGGGGTCAATGAGCAGTACTTC. The chain links TRBV20-1 to TRBJ2-7, with TRBD1 matching over 10 bases. With V trimmed by 3 bases and J by 7 bases, 12 bases remained unmatched. CDR3 length: 15 residues. Germline values: CDR1 DFQATT, CDR2 SNEGSKA (reference sequence).

There are many counts of this clonotype. V usage is TRBV15 and J usage is TRBJ2-1; 9 bases are shared with TRBD1. CDR1 is LNHNV and CDR2 is YYDKDF in the germline V gene (reference sequence). V was pared by 2 bases and J by 9 bases, with 8 bases of the junction left unmatched. CDR3 length equals 15 residues. DNA for the CDR3: TGTGCCACCAGCAGACGAGGGGGACAGGGCCTTGAGCAGTTCTTC. This gives the protein CATSRRGGQGLEQFF. Using reference TRBV15 and TRBJ2-1 for the parts outside the CDR3, the full variable domain is DAMVIQNPRYQVTQFGKPVTLSCSQTLNHNVMYWYQQKSSQAPKLLFHYYDKDFNNEADTPDNFQSRRPNTSFCFLDIRSPGLGDTAMYLCATSRRGGQGLEQFFGPGTRLTVL.

The CDR3 protein is CASSQESLGSPYEAFF. The DNA of the CDR3 is TGCGCCAGCAGCCAAGAATCTCTGGGCAGTCCTTATGAAGCTTTCTTT. This sequence joins TRBV4-1 and TRBJ1-1, with D unresolved. The V gene lost 0 bases and the J gene lost 7 bases, with 18 bases spanning the gap. Germline loops: CDR1 MGHRA, CDR2 YSYEKL. This CDR3 spans 16 amino acids.

As for this clonotype: A much bigger clone sits one base away, suggesting this may be a read error. The V gene is TRBV10-2, the J gene TRBJ2-7; 12 nucleotides align to TRBD2. V shed 2 bases and J 10 bases; nucleotides not matched to a gene: 18. The CDR3 contains 18 residues. The germline gives CDR1 WSHSY, CDR2 SAAADI. In nucleotides, the CDR3 is TGCGCCAGCAGTGAGGAGACTAGCGGGAGCGTGTACCAAGAGATCCAGTACTTC. Protein product: CASSEETSGSVYQEIQYF.

This sequence joins TRBV15 and TRBJ1-2; maybe TRBD1 (6 bases). Per the germline V gene, CDR1 is LNHNV and CDR2 is YYDKDF (reference sequence). V lost 1 base, J lost 3 bases, and 9 bases lay in between. The CDR3 is 14 residues long. CDR3: CATSRGGGDYGYTF. CDR3 sequence (DNA): TGTGCCACCAGCAGAGGCGGGGGCGACTATGGCTACACCTTC.

This clonotype came up a few times. The chain recombines TRBV6-5 with TRBJ2-7; 8 bases align to TRBD2. The CDR3 contains 14 residues. From germline, CDR1 is MNHEY and CDR2 SVGAGI. With V trimmed by 3 bases and J by 3 bases, 4 bases remained unmatched. The CDR3 DNA reads TGTGCCAGCAGTTATACTAGCGGCAACTACGAGCAGTACTTC. As protein: CASSYTSGNYEQYF.

The chain is built from TRBV27 and TRBJ2-2; D unresolved. CDR1 MNHEY and CDR2 SMNVEV come from the germline V gene (reference sequence). Deletions cut 7 bases from V and 0 bases from J, with 6 bases between. The CDR3 is 13 residues long. The CDR3 DNA reads TGTGCCAGCACGGAACCGAACACCGGGGAGCTGTTTTTT. This gives the protein CASTEPNTGELFF.